The 6 T cell receptor beta chains reported below all come from one sample, sequenced in a study of T cell responses to AZD1222 COVID-19 vaccine. Sequencing was performed with immunoSEQ multiplex PCR; in TCRdb, only in-frame clones are kept and a portion is missing. The sample lists about 160,000 clones, roughly nine tenths occurring once. The material was peripheral blood, obtained 28 days after the second AZD1222 dose. All receptors derive from an adult who received the AZD1222 COVID-19 vaccine.

The chain joins TRBV30 to TRBJ1-4, with 7 bases lining up with TRBD1. Germline-derived CDR1 and CDR2 are GTSNPN and SVGIG (reference sequence). Trimming cost V 2 bases and J 11 bases; bases outside gene matches: 11. There are 14 residues in the CDR3. Here the CDR3 reads CAWSQGQRSGKLFF. For the CDR3, the DNA is TGTGCCTGGAGTCAGGGACAGCGATCCGGTAAACTGTTTTTT. Full variable domain (missing parts from reference TRBV30 and TRBJ1-4): SQTIHQWPATLVQPVGSPLSLECTVEGTSNPNLYWYRQAAGRGLQLLFYSVGIGQISSEVPQNLSASRPQDRQFILSSKKLLLSDSGFYLCAWSQGQRSGKLFFGSGTQLSVL.

The chain carries TRBV9 and TRBJ1-2, with D unclear. Germline loops: CDR1 SGDLS, CDR2 YYNGEE. V was trimmed by 3 bases and J by 4 bases, leaving 10 bases between them. The CDR3 is 13 amino acids. The CDR3 DNA sequence: TGTGCCAGCAGCGCCGACCAGGCCTATGGCTACACCTTC. Translated, it gives CASSADQAYGYTF.

J is TRBJ2-1 and V is TRBV2; D not resolved. The CDR3 loop spans 16 amino acids. Germline CDR1 is SNHLY and CDR2 is FYNNEI. The V end was cut by 4 bases, the J end by 1 base, with 14 bases between. CDR3 in amino acids: CASSVGWADSYNEQFF. CDR3 in DNA: TGTGCCAGCAGTGTTGGGTGGGCGGATTCCTACAATGAGCAGTTCTTC.

The DNA of the CDR3 is TGTGCCAGCAGCTTAAACCCGGGACCGAACACCGGGGAGCTGTTTTTT. This sequence encodes CASSLNPGPNTGELFF. The chain has TRBV7-3 and TRBJ2-2, with D perhaps being TRBD1 or TRBD2 (5 bases each). V was cut by 1 base and J by 0 bases, with 9 bases left in between. From germline, CDR1 is SGHTA and CDR2 FQGTGA. This CDR3 spans 16 amino acids.

The chain has TRBV7-2 and TRBJ2-2; 10 bases align to TRBD2. With V trimmed by 2 bases and J by 6 bases, 3 bases remained unmatched. Germline loops: CDR1 SGHTA, CDR2 FQGNSA. There are 15 residues in the CDR3. This chain's CDR3 is CASSLLAGAAGELFF. The DNA for the CDR3 is TGTGCCAGCAGCTTACTAGCGGGAGCCGCCGGGGAGCTGTTTTTT.

J is TRBJ1-1 and V is TRBV19; 9 bases are a match to TRBD1. The CDR3 length is 15 residues. Looked up from germline, CDR1 is LNHDA and CDR2 is SQIVND (reference sequence). Unmatched junction bases numbered 5, after V lost 5 bases and J lost 1 base. CDR3 nucleotide sequence: TGTGCCAGTAGTGTTACGGGACAGGGGAACACTGAAGCTTTCTTT. Encoded protein: CASSVTGQGNTEAFF.